The 19 T cell receptor beta chains listed next were all sequenced from one sample in a study of blood T cell repertoires in COVID-19. The data were produced by immunoSEQ multiplex PCR, yet TCRdb's version contains in-frame clones alone and is incomplete. The sample contains a few hundred thousand clones, about 87% of which appear only once. What was sequenced was PBMCs or T cells enriched from blood (not recorded which). All receptors come from a woman between 40 and 50 years old with acute COVID-19.

The chain combines TRBV6-1 with TRBJ2-6; D is undetermined. The CDR3 has 15 residues. V lost 3 bases to trimming and J lost 0 bases, with 6 bases between them. Per the germline V gene, CDR1 is MNHNS and CDR2 is SASEGT. This CDR3 is CASSDRSSGANVLTF. DNA for the CDR3: TGTGCCAGCAGTGACCGGAGCTCTGGGGCCAACGTCCTGACTTTC.

The V gene is TRBV7-2, the J gene TRBJ2-5, with a possible D match to TRBD1 (5 bases). This CDR3 is built from 15 residues. V lost 1 base and J lost 5, with 14 bases in between. CDR1 SGHTA and CDR2 FQGNSA come from the germline V gene. This CDR3 is CASSLGMAGKETQYF. The CDR3 region has the DNA TGTGCCAGCAGCTTAGGTATGGCAGGGAAGGAGACCCAGTACTTC. The entire variable domain, with the rest obtained from reference TRBV7-2 and TRBJ2-5, is as follows: GAGVSQSPSNKVTEKGKDVELRCDPISGHTALYWYRQSLGQGLEFLIYFQGNSAPDKSGLPSDRFSAERTGGSVSTLTIQRTQQEDSAVYLCASSLGMAGKETQYFGPGTRLLVL.

The rearrangement uses TRBV6-5 and TRBJ1-5, with 7 bases fitting TRBD1. The trim removed 4 bases at V and 7 bases at J, leaving 10 bases unmatched. Germline V gene data show CDR1 as MNHEY and CDR2 as SVGAGI. The CDR3 loop spans 15 amino acids. The CDR3 DNA follows: TGTGCCAGCAGTTCCTCAAGACAGGGAAAGCAGCCCCAGCATTTT. Translating it yields CASSSSRQGKQPQHF.

This chain uses TRBV3-1 (or the pseudogene TRBV3-2) with TRBJ2-1; TRBD2 agrees at 7 bases. This CDR3 has 15 residues. Germline-derived CDR1 and CDR2 are LGHDT and YNNKEL (reference sequence). V was clipped by 0 bases and J by 3 bases; unmatched bases: 2. For the CDR3, the DNA is TGTGCCAGCAGCCAAGAGGGGAGGGTCTACAATGAGCAGTTCTTC. It specifies CASSQEGRVYNEQFF.

This chain links TRBV19 with TRBJ2-5, with 8 bases identical to TRBD1. Germline trimming cut 5 bases from V and 1 base from J; bases unmatched to any gene: 9. Germline assignment: CDR1 LNHDA and CDR2 SQIVND (reference sequence). The CDR3 loop spans 16 amino acids. CDR3 amino acids: CASSPGTGILQETQYF. The CDR3 coding sequence is TGTGCCAGTAGTCCAGGGACAGGTATTCTCCAAGAGACCCAGTACTTC.

This clone showed up just once. The V call is TRBV18, the J call TRBJ1-1; 7 bases are shared with TRBD1. The CDR3 extends over 19 amino acids. CDR1 is KGHSH, CDR2 LQKENI, per germline. V trimming: 2 bases; J trimming: 2 bases; junction bases outside the gene matches: 17. CDR3 protein: CASSPVIPGQIIENTEAFF. CDR3 DNA sequence: TGTGCCAGCTCACCAGTTATCCCGGGACAGATAATAGAAAACACTGAAGCTTTCTTT.

The chain is built from TRBV4-1 and TRBJ2-5, with D unclear. Germline-derived CDR1 and CDR2 are MGHRA and YSYEKL. Trimming shortened V by 1 base and J by 1 base, and 13 bases separated the two germline ends. The CDR3 runs to 16 residues. CDR3 sequence reads: CASSQVQDSVQETQYF. As DNA, the CDR3 is TGCGCCAGCAGCCAAGTTCAAGACTCGGTCCAAGAGACCCAGTACTTC.

The rearrangement uses TRBV7-2 and TRBJ2-5, with D maybe TRBD2 (7 bases). CDR1 is SGHTA, CDR2 FQGNSA, per germline. The CDR3 covers 14 residues. V dropped 5 bases and J dropped 10 bases, with 20 bases sitting between them. CDR3 nucleotides: TGTGCCAGCAGCCCATACCGAAGGGGGGGGGACCAGTACTTC. Protein: CASSPYRRGGDQYF.

The rearrangement joins TRBV5-1 to TRBJ2-3; perhaps TRBD2 as D (6 bases). CDR1 is SGHRS, CDR2 YFSETQ, per germline. Trimming took off 2 bases at V and 1 base at J, with 14 bases between the two ends. This CDR3 is built from 16 residues. CDR3 coding DNA: TGCGCCAGCAGCTTCGCAGGTAGCGGAGGCACAGATACGCAGTATTTT. Translated: CASSFAGSGGTDTQYF.

V usage is TRBV4-3 and J usage is TRBJ2-7, with 10 positions matching TRBD2. V lost 0 bases to trimming and J lost 7 bases; unmatched junction nucleotides: 12. The CDR3 is 17 amino acids. Germline values: CDR1 LGHNA, CDR2 YSLEER. CDR3 sequence (DNA): TGCGCCAGCAGCCAAGAAGGGGGGCTAGCGGGAGTCGGAGAGCAGTACGTC. Residues: CASSQEGGLAGVGEQYV.

The J gene is TRBJ2-3, the V gene TRBV6-5; tentative D call: TRBD1 (6 bases). The CDR3 contains 14 residues. Germline CDR1 reads MNHEY; CDR2 reads SVGAGI. V was trimmed by 1 base and J by 4 bases, leaving 9 bases between them. The CDR3, as DNA: TGTGCCAGCAGTTACTTGGGGGCCGCAGATACGCAGTATTTT. It translates to CASSYLGAADTQYF.

The chain links TRBV4-2 to TRBJ1-3; 10 nucleotides agree with TRBD1. The ends lost 5 bases at V and 5 bases at J; junction bases unmatched: 9. This CDR3 is 16 amino acids long. Germline values: CDR1 LGHNA, CDR2 YNFKEQ. DNA for the CDR3: TGTGCCAGCAGCAGGGGGAGCGACAGGGGGCGAAACACCATATATTTT. Its protein is CASSRGSDRGRNTIYF.

This clone showed up just a few times. The chain employs TRBV28 and TRBJ1-4; D is uncertain. This CDR3 is 15 amino acids long. Trimming removed 6 bases at V and 2 bases at J, with 13 bases between. In germline, CDR1 is MDHEN, CDR2 SYDVKM. Written as DNA, the CDR3 is TGTGCCAGCAGCTCCGAGGGCTCGACTAATGAAAAACTGTTTTTT. As protein: CASSSEGSTNEKLFF.

The chain couples TRBV4-3 to TRBJ1-1, with 9 bases matching TRBD1. This CDR3 contains 16 residues. V was clipped by 4 bases and J by 5 bases; unmatched bases: 11. CDR1 and CDR2 (germline): LGHNA, YSLEER. In DNA form, the CDR3 reads TGCGCCAGCAGCCGGGGACAGGGCCTGGTGGGGACTGAAGCTTTCTTT. This gives the protein CASSRGQGLVGTEAFF.

This clone occurred once. The V and J genes are TRBV5-3 and TRBJ1-5; D not resolved. TRBV5-3 qualifies as an ORF whose function is uncertain. The V end lost 0 bases, the J end lost 1 base, and 11 bases lay between the germline ends. The CDR3 runs 16 residues. CDR3 region: CARSLERRASNQPQHF. The CDR3 nucleotides are TGTGCCAGAAGCTTGGAAAGGCGGGCGAGCAATCAGCCCCAGCATTTT.

This clone turned up a few times. Within the sample, other DNA sequences also encode this same CDR3. The chain carries TRBV12-5 and TRBJ1-1; D is unresolved. This CDR3 contains 13 residues. CDR1 and CDR2 (germline): LGHNT, FRNRAP. With 3 bases removed from V and 1 base from J, the gap between germline ends came to 6 bases. CDR3: CASGLSGNTEAFF. The CDR3 coding sequence is TGTGCTAGTGGTTTATCAGGGAACACTGAAGCTTTCTTT.

This chain uses TRBV7-2 with TRBJ2-1, with D possibly matching TRBD2 (5 bases). Germline V gene lookup returns CDR1 SGHTA and CDR2 FQGNSA. The CDR3 loop spans 15 amino acids. V dropped 5 bases and J dropped 0 bases, with 11 bases sitting between them. The CDR3 nucleotides are TGTGCCAGCAGCCCGGACTCAAGCTCCTACAATGAGCAGTTCTTC. It translates to CASSPDSSSYNEQFF.

This chain joins TRBV29-1 and TRBJ2-1, with 8 nucleotides matching TRBD2. J gave up 1 base and V 3 bases, and 8 bases lay outside the gene matches. The length of the CDR3 is 16 residues. Germline V gene lookup returns CDR1 SQVTM and CDR2 ANQGSEA. The CDR3 sequence is CSVESFTSGSYNEQFF. CDR3 coding DNA: TGCAGCGTTGAGTCCTTTACTAGCGGATCCTACAATGAGCAGTTCTTC.

V usage is TRBV7-9 and J usage is TRBJ2-4; 7 bases match TRBD2. CDR1 and CDR2 (germline): SEHNR, FQNEAQ (reference sequence). The CDR3 runs to 15 residues. The J segment lost 1 base and the V segment lost 2 bases, leaving 2 bases of the junction unmatched. CDR3 in DNA: TGTGCCAGCAGCTTACGAGCGGGGGCCAAAAACATTCAGTACTTC. Encoded protein: CASSLRAGAKNIQYF.